The T cell receptor (beta chain) under discussion was sequenced for a study of T cell repertoires in cytomegalovirus infection. Study-level background: CMV epitopes that were recently identified and HLA-C-restricted were used alongside well-studied HLA-B-restricted ones. Study-level findings and limits: CMV-specific HLA-C-restricted TCR beta clonotypes dominated the ex vivo response.

J gave up 7 bases and V 0 bases, and 2 bases lay outside the gene matches. The CDR3 has 15 amino acids. CDR1 is GTSNPN, CDR2 SVGIG, per germline (reference sequence). As to this clonotype: Its antigen is currently unknown.

TCRdb re-called the reads with MiXCR, one entry per CDR3 protein. The table shows hundreds of thousands of distinct CDR3 sequences, with 30% to 40% occurring only once. The sample in question was cultured PBMCs, obtained from culture after CMV antigen stimulation. V usage is TRBV30 and J usage is TRBJ2-1; 14 bases map to TRBD2. This receptor was taken from a human donor in good health (CMV status not recorded). Some clones in this sample may be carry-over from other donors' samples. For the CDR3, the DNA is TGTGCCTGGAGTGTACGGACTAGCGGGAGGAATGAGCAGTTCTTC. As protein: CAWSVRTSGRNEQFF.